The clone carrying this T cell receptor beta chain was seen many times. Its antigen remains unidentified. This sample is drawn from a study of blood T cells in healthy people across ages. Study-wide context: The capture of about one barcoded beta molecule per two T cells was achieved by template switching.

Together with a sample-barcoded 5' primer, a J-beta primer mix was included in a second PCR lasting about 6 to 11 cycles. A minimum of 3 million CDR3-containing paired-end reads was obtained for each sample. TCRdb re-called the 5' RACE reads through MiXCR, storing one row per CDR3 protein. The data contain hundreds of thousands of distinct CDR3 sequences, 40% to 65% of them singletons. Losses at the gene ends were 7 bases for V and 4 bases for J; bases not matched to a gene: 8. Looked up from germline, CDR1 is SQVTM and CDR2 is ANQGSEA. The CDR3 is 14 residues long. General observations from the study: The study found TCR beta diversity correlated strongly with naive T cell percentage.

Healthy individuals of Caucasian origin from Russia, aged about 6 to 100, served as donors. This receptor was identified in an elderly man in good health. Sequenced material: blood. The chain has TRBV29-1 and TRBJ2-5, with 11 bases lining up with TRBD2. The CDR3 region is CSGTLAGAGETQYF. In nucleotides, the CDR3 is TGCAGCGGAACACTAGCGGGAGCTGGAGAGACCCAGTACTTC.